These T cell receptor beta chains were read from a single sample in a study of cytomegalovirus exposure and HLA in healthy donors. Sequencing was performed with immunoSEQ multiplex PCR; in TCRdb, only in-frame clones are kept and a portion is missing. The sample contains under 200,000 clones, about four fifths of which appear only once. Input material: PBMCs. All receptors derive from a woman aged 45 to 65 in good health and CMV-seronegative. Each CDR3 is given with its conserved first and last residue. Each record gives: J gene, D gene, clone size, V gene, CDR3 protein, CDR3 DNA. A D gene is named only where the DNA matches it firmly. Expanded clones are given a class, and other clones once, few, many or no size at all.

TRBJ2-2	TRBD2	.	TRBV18	CASSPLRISGRVNTGELFF	TGTGCCAGCTCACCCCTTCGGATTAGCGGGAGGGTGAACACCGGGGAGCTGTTTTTT
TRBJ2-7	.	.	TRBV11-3	CASSMYNTYEQYF	TGTGCCAGCAGCATGTACAATACCTACGAGCAGTACTTC
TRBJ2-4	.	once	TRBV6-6	CASISDTLAKNIQYF	TGTGCCAGCATTTCGGACACCCTAGCCAAAAACATTCAGTACTTC
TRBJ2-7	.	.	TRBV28	CATTGTRFEQYF	TGTGCCACTACCGGGACACGATTCGAGCAGTACTTC
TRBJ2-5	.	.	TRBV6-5	CASRVGQVQETQYF	TGTGCCAGCAGGGTGGGACAAGTCCAAGAGACCCAGTACTTC
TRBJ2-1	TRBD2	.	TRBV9	CASSAQRGVYNEQFF	TGTGCCAGCAGCGCCCAGCGGGGGGTGTACAATGAGCAGTTCTTC
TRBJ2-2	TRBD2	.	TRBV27	CASSLKLLRTSGNTGELFF	TGTGCCAGCAGTCTGAAACTACTAAGGACTAGCGGGAACACCGGGGAGCTGTTTTTT
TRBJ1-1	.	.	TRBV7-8	CASRIHRGEGNTEAFF	TGTGCCAGCAGGATTCACCGGGGGGAAGGGAACACTGAAGCTTTCTTT
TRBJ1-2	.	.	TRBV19	CASSSETAVYGYTF	TGTGCCAGTAGTTCCGAGACAGCCGTCTATGGCTACACCTTC
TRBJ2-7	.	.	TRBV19	CASSNRLSYEQYF	TGTGCCAGTAGTAACAGGTTATCCTACGAGCAGTACTTC
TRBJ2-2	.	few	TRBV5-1	CASSLAGNTGELFF	TGCGCCAGCAGCTTGGCAGGGAACACCGGGGAGCTGTTTTTT
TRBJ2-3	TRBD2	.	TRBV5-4	CASKPRGLAEGDTQYF	TGTGCCAGCAAGCCCCGAGGACTAGCGGAAGGGGATACGCAGTATTTT
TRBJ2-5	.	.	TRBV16	CASSASGADMTQYF	TGTGCCAGCAGCGCGTCGGGAGCCGACATGACCCAGTACTTC
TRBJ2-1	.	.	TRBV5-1	CASSLVGQVGNEQFF	TGCGCCAGCAGCCTCGTGGGGCAGGTGGGCAATGAGCAGTTCTTC
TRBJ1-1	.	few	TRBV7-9	CSSSLEAGIGTEAFF	TGTTCCAGCAGCTTAGAGGCGGGGATCGGGACTGAAGCTTTCTTT
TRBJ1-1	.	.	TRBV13	CASSSRLREAFF	TGTGCCAGCAGCTCCAGACTGCGTGAAGCTTTCTTT
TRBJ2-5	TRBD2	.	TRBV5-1	CASSQTSGGVQETQYF	TGCGCCAGCAGCCAGACTAGCGGGGGTGTTCAAGAGACCCAGTACTTC
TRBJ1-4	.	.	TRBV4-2	CASSQARGGGLNEKLFF	TGTGCCAGCAGCCAAGCCCGGGGGGGAGGGCTTAATGAAAAACTGTTTTTT
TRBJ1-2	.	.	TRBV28	CASSTPGLGYGYTF	TGTGCCAGCAGTACCCCAGGGCTTGGCTATGGCTACACCTTC
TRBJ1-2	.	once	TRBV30	CAWSVTRRANYGYTF	TGTGCCTGGAGTGTAACCCGGCGGGCTAACTATGGCTACACCTTC
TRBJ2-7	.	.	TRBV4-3	CASSQDSISLEQYF	TGCGCCAGCAGCCAAGATTCAATCAGTCTTGAGCAGTACTTC
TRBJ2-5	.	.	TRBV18	CASSPQKGGAQTQYF	TGTGCCAGCTCACCACAAAAAGGGGGAGCGCAGACCCAGTACTTC
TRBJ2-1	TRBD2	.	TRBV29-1	CSIASRLATNEQFF	TGCAGCATCGCCAGCAGACTAGCTACCAATGAGCAGTTCTTC
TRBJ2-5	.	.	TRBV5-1	CASSLGQKETQYF	TGCGCCAGCAGCTTGGGGCAGAAAGAGACCCAGTACTTC
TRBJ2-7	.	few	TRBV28	CASRIGPGLYEQYF	TGTGCCAGCAGAATTGGACCGGGACTCTACGAGCAGTACTTC
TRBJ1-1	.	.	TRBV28	CASSLFFRGGSWGEAFF	TGTGCCAGCAGTTTATTCTTCCGTGGGGGCAGTTGGGGTGAAGCTTTCTTT
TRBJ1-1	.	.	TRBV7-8	CASSPLAVNTEAFF	TGTGCCAGCAGCCCACTGGCGGTGAACACTGAAGCTTTCTTT